This is a list of T cell receptor beta chains from one sample in a study of CD8+ T cells in alopecia areata. Clones were read by immunoSEQ multiplex PCR, and TCRdb kept only the in-frame ones, dropping some. Counted here are 150,000 to 200,000 clones, 40% to 65% occurring once; the ten biggest clones make up roughly a tenth. The specimen was CD8+ T cells sorted from blood, collected around week 54, from a patient treated with tofacitinib. These receptor sequences come from a human donor with alopecia areata. Each CDR3 is given with its conserved first and last residue. D genes are given only for firm matches. Not every row has a clone size; where given, it reads once, few, many or a size class.

-,14,-,TRBV2,TRBJ2-5,CASIQRLASETQYF
-,16,-,TRBV30,TRBJ2-4,CAWQSLGGALGNIQYF
TRBD1,14,-,TRBV29-1,TRBJ2-2,CSVEDHRGPGELFF
-,11,-,TRBV29-1,TRBJ1-1,CSVKSNTEAFF
-,13,-,TRBV6-5,TRBJ2-7,CASSYGDSYEQYF
TRBD2,14,few,TRBV7-8,TRBJ2-5,CASRASAGGETQYF
TRBD1,18,once,TRBV25-1,TRBJ1-1,CASRGPGTGGWMNTEAFF
TRBD2,14,-,TRBV6-5,TRBJ2-5,CASSGRGMWETQYF
-,12,-,TRBV5-1,TRBJ2-5,CASSSNQETQYF
TRBD1,14,-,TRBV2,TRBJ2-7,CASSSDRGHREQYF
TRBD1,14,-,TRBV4-2,TRBJ2-2,CASSQTGGTGELFF
-,13,-,TRBV4-3,TRBJ2-1,CASSLHHEPTRFF
-,11,-,TRBV19,TRBJ2-6,CATSGANVLTF
-,12,-,TRBV10-3,TRBJ2-7,CAISESAYEQYF
-,15,-,TRBV6-5,TRBJ2-1,CASSLGQPSYNEQFF
-,14,once,TRBV19,TRBJ1-5,CASSIRDNNQPQHF
-,13,-,TRBV6-5,TRBJ2-3,CASSYLGGDTQYF
-,11,-,TRBV9,TRBJ2-1,CASTSGTEQFF
-,14,-,TRBV5-6,TRBJ1-6,CASSLGSNNSPLHF
-,12,-,TRBV30,TRBJ1-1,CAWSVLGAEAFF
-,17,-,TRBV11-2,TRBJ2-1,CASSLGGDRSPWNEQFF
-,14,-,TRBV5-6,TRBJ2-2,CASSLEWDTGELFF
-,15,few,TRBV27,TRBJ2-7,CASSSGRPITYEQYF
-,12,-,TRBV6-5,TRBJ1-1,CASSPGTPEAFF
TRBD2,15,few,TRBV9,TRBJ2-7,CASSVGTSGSYEQYF
-,15,-,TRBV2,TRBJ2-5,CASRVDWLTQETQYF
TRBD1,16,-,TRBV7-2,TRBJ2-1,CASSLVNPDRGREQFF
-,11,once,TRBV19,TRBJ1-2,CASSVYYGYTF
-,13,few,TRBV30,TRBJ2-2,CAWNVGDTGELFF
-,14,-,TRBV4-2,TRBJ2-5,CASSQGVQQETQYF
TRBD1,14,few,TRBV29-1,TRBJ2-3,CSVLGTEYTDTQYF
-,14,few,TRBV27,TRBJ2-3,CASSLSVTTDTQYF
TRBD2,13,-,TRBV5-6,TRBJ2-5,CASSPLAVETQYF
-,13,-,TRBV30,TRBJ1-5,CAWSSDVRQPQHF
-,14,few,TRBV7-2,TRBJ2-7,CASSLLDLSYEQYF
-,13,few,TRBV19,TRBJ2-7,CASSQGLAYEQYF
TRBD1,14,-,TRBV27,TRBJ1-5,CASRDRGSNQPQHF
TRBD1,15,few,TRBV5-1,TRBJ1-1,CASSLLTGRNTEAFF
-,12,once,TRBV6-5,TRBJ2-7,CASSRGTYEQYF
-,13,-,TRBV29-1,-,CSVGLGEGSEQYF